A selection of T cell receptor beta chains follows, all from one sample in a study of T cells in Graves' hyperthyroidism and ophthalmopathy. TCRdb processed the multiplex PCR reads anew with MiXCR; each CDR3 protein has one entry. The profile shows roughly 380,000 distinct CDR3 sequences, around 13% of them singletons. Source material: blood. These receptors were taken from a young woman with Graves' hyperthyroidism. The CDR3 runs from the conserved cysteine through the conserved F or W. The D gene is left open where the match is weak. Rows may omit the clone size; those that give it use once, few, many or a size class.

>TRBJ2-1|-|TRBV28|many
CASTFCLVCRAHNEQFF
TGTGCCAGCACTTTCTGTCTTGTGTGTCGGGCCCACAATGAGCAGTTCTTC
>TRBJ2-1|TRBD1|TRBV7-9|many
CASSLVMAGGRDEQFF
TGTGCCAGCAGCTTAGTAATGGCAGGGGGTCGGGATGAGCAGTTCTTC
>TRBJ1-2|-|TRBV5-1|few
CASSLDAGNYGYTF
TGCGCCAGCAGCTTGGATGCAGGGAACTATGGCTACACCTTC
>TRBJ2-5|-|TRBV12-3/TRBV12-4|many
CASSGRETQYF
TGTGCCAGCAGCGGCAGGGAGACCCAGTACTTC
>TRBJ2-1|-|TRBV28|many
CASSLSSWAPYNEQFF
TGTGCCAGCAGTTTGTCTTCTTGGGCCCCCTACAATGAGCAGTTCTTC
>TRBJ1-1|TRBD1|TRBV7-8|many
CASSLADRARTEAFF
TGTGCCAGCAGCTTGGCGGACAGGGCGAGGACTGAAGCTTTCTTT
>TRBJ1-1|-|TRBV12-3/TRBV12-4|many
CASSFVAANTEAFF
TGTGCCAGCAGTTTTGTGGCAGCGAACACTGAAGCTTTCTTT
>TRBJ1-2|TRBD1|TRBV9|few
CASSVGQGGGYTF
TGTGCCAGCAGCGTAGGACAGGGAGGTGGCTACACCTTC
>TRBJ2-7|TRBD2|TRBV28|many
CASSPVREGEQYF
TGTGCCAGCAGCCCGGTTCGGGAGGGCGAGCAGTACTTC
>TRBJ1-2|-|TRBV27|-
CASSGGLGVYGYTF
TGTGCCAGCAGTGGAGGGCTGGGAGTCTATGGCTACACCTTC
>TRBJ2-1|TRBD2|TRBV11-2|many
CASSLVLAGYEQFF
TGTGCCAGCAGCTTAGTACTAGCGGGATATGAGCAGTTCTTC
>TRBJ2-1|-|TRBV5-1|-
CASSLVISYNEQFF
TGCGCCAGCAGCTTGGTGATCTCCTACAATGAGCAGTTCTTC
>TRBJ2-7|-|TRBV30|many
CAWSVGDIYEQYF
TGTGCCTGGAGTGTCGGGGACATCTACGAGCAGTACTTC
>TRBJ1-6|-|TRBV18|many
CASSSREDSPLHF
TGTGCCAGCTCATCAAGGGAGGATTCACCCCTCCACTTT
>TRBJ2-5|TRBD1|TRBV9|-
CASSVGGQGQETQYF
TGTGCCAGCAGCGTCGGGGGACAGGGTCAAGAGACCCAGTACTTC
>TRBJ2-7|-|TRBV7-8|many
CASSLSGGKAYEQYF
TGTGCCAGCAGCTTATCTGGGGGGAAGGCCTACGAGCAGTACTTC
>TRBJ2-3|-|TRBV11-2|many
CASSLFGREDTDTQYF
TGTGCCAGCAGCTTATTTGGCCGGGAAGACACAGATACGCAGTATTTT
>TRBJ1-2|TRBD1|TRBV13|-
CASSSSTGGIHYGYTF
TGTGCCAGCAGCTCCTCGACAGGGGGCATTCACTATGGCTACACCTTC
>TRBJ2-1|-|TRBV20-1|few
CSARTVNYNEQFF
TGCAGTGCTAGGACCGTTAACTACAATGAGCAGTTCTTC
>TRBJ1-2|-|TRBV7-2|many
CASSFAGTQGRVYGYTF
TGTGCCAGCAGCTTCGCGGGGACCCAGGGGCGAGTCTATGGCTACACCTTC
>TRBJ1-4|-|TRBV6-2/TRBV6-3|-
CASCAAKGREKLFF
TGTGCCAGCTGCGCCGCGAAGGGTAGAGAAAAACTGTTTTTT
>TRBJ2-7|TRBD2|TRBV5-1|-
CASSLGSLAGGEQYF
TGCGCCAGCAGCTTGGGGTCGCTAGCGGGGGGTGAGCAGTACTTC
>TRBJ2-3|TRBD2|TRBV29-1|many
CSVGGAPMDTQYF
TGCAGCGTGGGAGGGGCCCCCATGGATACGCAGTATTTT
>TRBJ2-7|-|TRBV4-1|many
CASSHSGGGNYEQYF
TGCGCCAGCAGCCACTCAGGGGGAGGTAACTACGAGCAGTACTTC
>TRBJ2-5|-|TRBV20-1|many
CSAWGMGGMKEFLRAQETQYF
TGCAGTGCTTGGGGGATGGGGGGAATGAAGGAGTTTCTGAGGGCACAAGAGACCCAGTACTTC
>TRBJ2-7|TRBD2|TRBV6-1|many
CASSEGTSGSYEQYF
TGTGCCAGCAGTGAAGGGACTAGCGGGAGCTACGAGCAGTACTTC
>TRBJ2-7|TRBD2|TRBV29-1|-
CSVEGIAGLSSYEQYF
TGCAGCGTTGAGGGGATAGCGGGATTAAGTTCCTACGAGCAGTACTTC
>TRBJ2-7|TRBD2|TRBV20-1|few
CSARVSGKGEQYF
TGCAGTGCTAGGGTTAGCGGGAAGGGCGAGCAGTACTTC
>TRBJ2-3|TRBD2|TRBV6-1|-
CASSEGGLSTDTQYF
TGTGCCAGCAGTGAAGGGGGACTAAGTACAGATACGCAGTATTTT
>TRBJ2-3|-|TRBV10-2|-
CASGELTDTQYF
TGCGCCAGCGGAGAGCTCACAGATACGCAGTATTTT
>TRBJ1-6|-|TRBV27|-
CASSFSRASTHFAPLHF
TGTGCCAGCAGTTTTTCCCGGGCCTCAACCCATTTCGCACCCCTCCACTTT
>TRBJ1-1|-|TRBV20-1|many
CSAFLRTVGAGTEAFF
TGCAGTGCTTTCCTCAGGACAGTGGGGGCGGGCACTGAAGCTTTCTTT
>TRBJ1-2|-|TRBV5-5|-
CASSFRAVGYGYTF
TGTGCCAGCAGCTTCAGGGCGGTAGGCTATGGCTACACCTTC
>TRBJ2-5|TRBD2|TRBV20-1|few
CSAFGTSGQETQYF
TGCAGTGCTTTTGGGACTAGCGGCCAAGAGACCCAGTACTTC
>TRBJ2-5|TRBD2|TRBV28|once
CASSPLAGRETQYF
TGTGCCAGCAGCCCACTAGCGGGAAGGGAGACCCAGTACTTC
>TRBJ1-1|-|TRBV3-1|many
CASSLWGDTEAFF
TGTGCCAGCAGCCTCTGGGGGGACACTGAAGCTTTCTTT
>TRBJ2-7|TRBD1|TRBV4-1|-
CASSQDDRGEQYF
TGCGCCAGCAGCCAAGACGACAGGGGCGAGCAGTACTTC
>TRBJ2-7|TRBD2|TRBV6-6|many
CASSYYEGLASGGEQYF
TGTGCCAGCAGTTACTACGAGGGACTAGCGTCGGGCGGCGAGCAGTACTTC
>TRBJ2-3|TRBD2|TRBV20-1|many
CSAHGLATKSADTQYF
TGCAGTGCCCACGGACTAGCAACCAAGTCGGCGGATACGCAGTATTTT